This TCR beta chain comes out of a study of cytomegalovirus exposure and HLA in healthy donors (dated by TCRdb to about 2017). Some background on the complete study: In an earlier analysis of about 560 of the donors, 276 Gb of sequence data and some 100 million unique TCR beta sequences from 150 million to 200 million T cells were reported. Roughly 300 gigabases of sequencing data and roughly 81 million unique TCR sequences made up an early release that covered several hundred HLA-typed donors. Of the roughly 410 genotyped donors, less than 85% were placed in the genetic ancestry cluster associated with self-reported Caucasian donors. The study was designed to test whether signatures of past pathogen exposure could be identified by cataloging public T cell receptors. The study profiled the T cell repertoires of 500 to 800 subjects by immunosequencing and related them to cytomegalovirus serostatus. A separate validation cohort of roughly 130 different subjects was used in addition to the roughly 640-subject first cohort. To predict cytomegalovirus infection status, the study combined high-throughput TCR immunosequencing, statistical association of individual TCRs with disease status, and machine learning. A later analysis re-examined previously published TCR beta repertoires from around 670 donors and added high-resolution HLA genotyping to investigate patterns of TCR occurrence. Rather than using new phenotypic data, the later analysis identified candidate immune exposures from TCR beta sequences and from how often those sequences occurred across donors. In an earlier analysis of 500 to 650 of the donors, high-throughput TCR beta sequencing was used to judge whether each TCR beta V gene segment behaved as functional or pseudogenic. Donor age, sex, ethnicity and CMV serostatus were collected together with the repertoire data. A later genetic analysis used genome-wide SNP genotypes for about 60% of the 666 donors, treating that subset as a discovery cohort. Every discovery cohort repertoire had been produced on one sequencing platform. HLA typing included class I and class II loci at four-digit resolution. The number of donors typed differed by locus, with about 629-640 for A, B, C, DRB1 and DQB1, approximately 500 for DQA1, under 610 for DPA1, and 472 for DPB1. Because of strong linkage in the cohort, a few DR-DQ haplotypes were treated as single units for association and clustering. Among 398 genotyped donors of the cohort, an average of 235,054 unique TCR beta nucleotide sequences were sequenced per donor, roughly 18% of them non-productive.

The CDR3 goes from the cysteine to the phenylalanine over 15 residues. Of all the DNA, just the CDR3 is kept, 45 bases in frame from base 1. CDR1 and CDR2, looked up from the germline V gene, are MDHEN and SYDVKM. V sheds 4 bases and J sheds 2 bases, leaving 13 bases between their ends. The library was made by the immunoSEQ multiplex PCR assay. For the multiplex PCR, a mixture combining 60 forward primers for TCR Vbeta segments and 13 reverse primers for TCR Jbeta segments was used. A multiplex PCR assay on genomic DNA amplified the CDR3 region of rearranged TCR beta genes. The Illumina HiSeq System was used to sequence the amplified TCR beta libraries as 87-base-pair reads. The authors' pipeline ran thus. A later analysis counted about 76 million unique TCR beta chains across the 640 or so repertoires, and 9 million to 14 million of these chains were shared by at least two donors. To remove PCR and sequencing errors, raw reads were error-corrected and collapsed into unique sequences using a nearest-neighbor algorithm that merged closely related sequences. To assign V, D and J gene segments, CDR3 sequences were aligned to IMGT reference sequences. For a sequence to be retained, a match of at least six nucleotides was required to both a V gene segment and a J gene segment. A rearrangement was called productive if the CDR3 had no stop codons and remained in frame with V and J, and every other rearrangement was called non-productive. CDR3 was defined by IMGT convention, running from the second conserved V-encoded cysteine to the conserved J-encoded phenylalanine. The earlier analysis of approximately 500 of the donors excluded sequences that lacked an unambiguous match to a single V gene segment. An earlier analysis of roughly 590 of the donors called V segments functional above 56.7% productive rearrangements and segregating when the between-donor standard deviation exceeded 5%. A statistical classification framework was built for diagnosing cytomegalovirus status from the catalog of TCR beta chain sequences. In a later analysis, TCR nucleotide sequences were compared against IMGT/GENE-DB human TR gene sequences so that V and J genes could be assigned. The TCRdist pipeline was used in a later analysis to assign CDR3 sequences and most-parsimonious VDJ recombination scenarios. In a later analysis, each TCR beta chain was defined by its CDR3 amino acid sequence together with its V-gene family, and reads lacking a unique V-gene family were excluded. As a way to deal with suspected cross-contamination and a sequencing artifact, a later analysis dropped hundreds of nucleotide sequences that were highly shared and had low generation probability. In a later analysis, a clonal expansion index for each public chain was calculated from normalized within-repertoire ranks of inferred template counts. In a later analysis, generation probabilities were computed using a VDJ recombination model fitted to out-of-frame rearrangements, and the results were checked against IGoR. In a later analysis, TCR-TCR, TCR-HLA and TCR-CMV co-occurrence was scored with hypergeometric tests, and a repertoire-size bias correction was applied to TCR pairs. False discovery rates were estimated in a later analysis by permuting HLA or CMV assignments 20 times. In a later analysis, co-occurring TCRs were grouped using DBSCAN, with TCRdist sequence similarity added in when clustering inside HLA-allele-positive subsets. For co-occurrence clustering, repertoires with fewer than 30,000 or more than 120,000 public chains were excluded, along with several repertoires with anomalous nucleotide sharing. This immuneACCESS table, as held by TCRdb, lists in-frame sequences with V and J called but not all clones. Of the missing ones, under half trace to an unresolved V gene in checked studies; the others have no known cause. The V and J calls and clone size come from that table; D and trimming were worked out from the DNA. This sample holds about 160,000 clones; more than 80% were observed only once. About 13% of the sample comes from the top ten.

Findings and caveats that apply to the study as a whole: Because HLA typing was missing for some donors at each locus, association tests included only the typed subset. Assigning TCR associations to individual alleles was difficult when HLA alleles, especially DR and DQ, strongly co-occurred. Compared with the roughly 720-donor mean, donors in an Asian-associated ancestry cluster had fewer N-insertions in productive TCRs, according to a later genetic analysis. In both the original and validation cohorts, the classifier was reported to diagnose cytomegalovirus status with high specificity and sensitivity. The study gave a list of 150 to 200 TCR beta chains associated with cytomegalovirus. A further reported finding was that TCR beta sequences accurately predicted the HLA-A and HLA-B alleles for most subjects in the first cohort. Compared with equally common non-associated chains, HLA-associated TCR beta chains in a later analysis were more clonally expanded and had lower generation probabilities. The presence/absence analyses assumed that sequencing depth was roughly uniform across donors, and that assumption may not be true. An earlier analysis of 587 of the donors showed that most TCR beta V segments appeared in productive rearrangements either about 90% or about 30% of the time, which broadly matched IMGT annotations. Correlated functional status among segregating V segments might reflect linkage disequilibrium, but an unknown experimental factor could not be ruled out. A later analysis found that most CMV-associated TCR beta chains appeared HLA-restricted, with HLA associations seemingly driven largely by CMV exposure. According to the authors, the approach could potentially be generalized to other disease states and immunological phenotypes. While some public TCRs were present in many individuals, most TCR sequences turned up only very rarely across donors. According to a later analysis, TCR association rates differed among HLA loci, with DRB1 alleles showing the most associated TCRs and HLA-C alleles showing the fewest. The 87-base-pair reads could not distinguish some IMGT-functional V segments, including TRBV6-2 and TRBV6-3, so those segments were excluded. In a later analysis, several top co-occurrence clusters were reported to appear linked to parvovirus B19, influenza, CMV and Epstein-Barr virus. In a later genetic analysis, a missense DCLRE1C variant was associated with V-gene and J-gene trimming of TCR beta chains, and the association was replicated in an independent cohort. Immune exposure information for the cohort was limited to CMV serostatus. In vitro tests confirmed that a few of the cytomegalovirus-associated TCR beta chains recognize cytomegalovirus antigens. A cluster of highly shared sequence variants was judged likely to be a technical artifact of the sequencing pipeline. At a false discovery rate of 0.05, a later analysis linked 16,951 TCR beta sequences to specific HLA alleles. The cohort was sequenced for TCR beta chains only, and without alpha or paired-chain data the features that could be detected were limited. Because counts were too low, under 20 rarely observed V segments, including chromosome 9 orphons, were left out of the earlier analysis of some 640 of the donors.

The cohort comprised 710 or so healthy bone marrow donors. At the time of sampling, all cohort members were nominally healthy, though unrecorded immune exposures were likely present. The donor tested CMV seronegative and was one of the 352 seronegative cohort members. A peripheral blood sample was collected from each donor, and TCR beta sequencing was performed on peripheral blood mononuclear cells. Genomic DNA was extracted from the blood cell samples with the Qiagen DNeasy Blood Extraction Kit. This clone has only a few counts. This receptor's antigen is unknown. No base quality values were provided; no much bigger clone lies one nucleotide off.

This receptor was identified in a woman aged 45-59 years in good health and CMV-seronegative. Sequenced: PBMCs. The chain is encoded by TRBV28 joined to TRBJ2-3; TRBD2 is possibly the D segment (5 matching bases). The nucleotide sequence reads as follows: TGTGCCAGCAGTTCTCGGGGTAGTTACACAGATACGCAGTATTTT. The encoded protein is CASSSRGSYTDTQYF.